These 6 T cell receptor beta chains originate from one sample sequenced in a study of response to subunit inactivated influenza vaccine. TCRdb redid the calling of the RT-PCR reads with MiXCR, one entry per CDR3 protein. The repertoire has 150,000 or so distinct CDR3 sequences, under 13% of them found once; the top ten carry around an eighth. Sequencing was performed on non-naive T cells sorted from PBMCs, taken about 6 weeks after vaccination. Source of these receptors: a man in his fifties or sixties who received an inactivated influenza vaccine.

This clonotype turned up a few times. This chain joins TRBV29-1 and TRBJ1-1; D is possibly TRBD1 (5 bases). The CDR3 extends over 12 amino acids. With 5 bases removed from V and 4 bases from J, the gap between germline ends came to 11 bases. The V gene's germline CDR1 is SQVTM and CDR2 ANQGSEA. The CDR3 DNA reads as TGCAGCGTTATAGGGGCGTTCACTGAAGCTTTCTTT. It translates to CSVIGAFTEAFF.

This chain joins TRBV4-3 and TRBJ2-5; D ambiguous. V was trimmed by 0 bases and J by 5 bases, leaving 19 bases between them. Germline loops: CDR1 LGHNA, CDR2 YSLEER. This CDR3 has 17 residues. The CDR3 region is CASSQDVRIGDGETQYF. The CDR3 nucleotides read TGCGCCAGCAGCCAAGATGTGAGGATTGGTGATGGGGAGACCCAGTACTTC.

This clonotype was observed a handful of times. The chain uses TRBV6-5 and TRBJ1-3, with a possible D match to TRBD1 (5 bases). Germline V gene lookup returns CDR1 MNHEY and CDR2 SVGAGI. Trimming left V 0 bases short and J 2 bases short, with 11 bases between. The length of the CDR3 is 16 residues. Here the CDR3 reads CASSYSVTGPGNTIYF. The CDR3 DNA reads as TGTGCCAGCAGTTACTCGGTCACAGGTCCTGGAAACACCATATATTTT.

The J gene is TRBJ2-2, the V gene TRBV6-1; no clear D. Trimming shortened V by 3 bases and J by 3 bases, and 11 bases separated the two germline ends. The CDR3 has 15 amino acids. Germline assignment: CDR1 MNHNS and CDR2 SASEGT. The CDR3 DNA sequence: TGTGCCAGCAGTGATATGGGGTTGTACACCGGGGAGCTGTTTTTT. Its protein product is CASSDMGLYTGELFF.

The chain is built from TRBV6-2 or TRBV6-3 and TRBJ2-5; D uncertain. CDR3 length equals 14 residues. Deletions cut 0 bases from V and 4 bases from J, with 9 bases between. Germline CDR1 MNHEY, CDR2 SVGEGT. The CDR3 DNA reads TGTGCCAGCAGTTACTCGGGTACCCCAGAGACCCAGTACTTC. Translated: CASSYSGTPETQYF.

The chain joins TRBV5-4 to TRBJ2-3, with TRBD2 matching over 7 bases. V lost 2 bases and J lost 6; bases outside the gene matches: 9. The CDR3 is 15 amino acids. CDR1 is SGHNT, CDR2 YYREEE, per germline (reference sequence). The chain's CDR3 is CASSFGLAERDTQYF. The CDR3 nucleotides are TGTGCCAGCAGCTTTGGGCTAGCGGAGAGGGATACGCAGTATTTT.